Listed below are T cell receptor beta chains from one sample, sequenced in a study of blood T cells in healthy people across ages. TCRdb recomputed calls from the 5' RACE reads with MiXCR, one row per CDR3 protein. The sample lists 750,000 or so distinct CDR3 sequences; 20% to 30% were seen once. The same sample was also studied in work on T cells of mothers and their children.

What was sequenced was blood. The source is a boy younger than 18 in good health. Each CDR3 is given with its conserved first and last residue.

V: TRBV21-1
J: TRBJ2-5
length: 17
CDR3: CASSCPGLADLGETQHF

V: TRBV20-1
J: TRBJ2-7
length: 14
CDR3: CSARDAGSSYEQYF

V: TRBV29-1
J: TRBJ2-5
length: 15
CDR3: CSVKRRSGQQETQYF

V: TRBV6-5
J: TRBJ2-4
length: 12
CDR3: CASSNNGNIQYF

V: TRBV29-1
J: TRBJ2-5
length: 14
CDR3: CSVEETSEEETQYF

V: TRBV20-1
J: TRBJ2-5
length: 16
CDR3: CSARDLPRAGQETQYF

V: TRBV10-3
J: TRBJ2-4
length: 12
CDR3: CAIGREKDIQYF

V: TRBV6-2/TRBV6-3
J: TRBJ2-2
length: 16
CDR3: CASSLLSGEDTGELFF

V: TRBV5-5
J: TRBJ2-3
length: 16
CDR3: CASSLGEGLATDTQYF

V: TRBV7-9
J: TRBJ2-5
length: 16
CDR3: CASSLERFRRQETQYF

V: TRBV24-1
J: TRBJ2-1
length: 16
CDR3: CATSDLRQGPYNEQFF

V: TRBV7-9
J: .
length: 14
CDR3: CASSLALTGNEQFF

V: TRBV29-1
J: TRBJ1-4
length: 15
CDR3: CSVEPGQGAGEKLFF

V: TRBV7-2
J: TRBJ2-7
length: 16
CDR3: CASSLGAGGPLGEQYF

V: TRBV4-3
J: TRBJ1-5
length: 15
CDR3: CASSQDWGGNQPQHF

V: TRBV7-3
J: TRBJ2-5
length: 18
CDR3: CASSPIDRALAGEETQYF

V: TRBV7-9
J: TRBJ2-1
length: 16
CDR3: CASSQAGLAGVGEQFF

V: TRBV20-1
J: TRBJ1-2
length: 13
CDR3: CSARDQGKGGYTF

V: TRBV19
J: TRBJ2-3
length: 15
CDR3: CASSSLAGKADTQYF

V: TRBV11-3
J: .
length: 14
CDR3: CASSLAGQAYEQYF

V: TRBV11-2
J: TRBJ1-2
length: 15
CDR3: CASSSLTGGNYGYTF

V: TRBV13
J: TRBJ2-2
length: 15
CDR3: CASSLDGGGTGELFF

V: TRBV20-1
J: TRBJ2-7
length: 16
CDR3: CSARVPRTASSYEQYF

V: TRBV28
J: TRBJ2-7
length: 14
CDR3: CASTFAYREDEQYF

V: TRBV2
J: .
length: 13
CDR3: CASSYWRGYEQYF

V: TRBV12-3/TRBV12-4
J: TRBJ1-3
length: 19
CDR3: CASSFPYLGEWTGGNTIYF

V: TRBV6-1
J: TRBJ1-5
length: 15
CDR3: CASTTGQGVNQPQHF

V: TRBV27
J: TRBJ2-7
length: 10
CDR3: CASKHNEQYF

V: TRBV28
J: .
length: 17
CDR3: CASSLLSGGPYSYEQYF

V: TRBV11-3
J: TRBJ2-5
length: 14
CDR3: CASSLAHSRETQYF

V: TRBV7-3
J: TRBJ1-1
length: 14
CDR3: CASSPRGENTEAFF

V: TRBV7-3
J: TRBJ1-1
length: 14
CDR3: CASSLRGQYTEAFF

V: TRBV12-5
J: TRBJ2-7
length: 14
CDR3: CASGLVDTVYEQYF

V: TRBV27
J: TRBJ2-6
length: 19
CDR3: CASSLRLAGVPSGANVLTF

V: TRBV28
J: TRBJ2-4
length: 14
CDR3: CASTPDLAKNIQYF

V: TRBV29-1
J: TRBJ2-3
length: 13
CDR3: CSVRTPRGDTQYF

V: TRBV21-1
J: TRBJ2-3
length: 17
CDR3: CASSIKEAGGPGDTQYF

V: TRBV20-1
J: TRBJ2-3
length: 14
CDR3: CSAQGRESTDTQYF

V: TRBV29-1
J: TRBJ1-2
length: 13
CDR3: CSVEETTGLGYTF

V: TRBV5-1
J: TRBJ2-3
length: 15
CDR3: CASSSYSGGTDTQYF

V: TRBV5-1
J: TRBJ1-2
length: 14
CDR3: CASSLIATGGGYTF

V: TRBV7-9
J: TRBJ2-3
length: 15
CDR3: CASGLGSGRTDTQYF

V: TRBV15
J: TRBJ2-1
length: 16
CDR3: CATSRDFGTGGDEQFF

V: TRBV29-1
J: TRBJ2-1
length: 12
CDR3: CSQRTDYNEQFF

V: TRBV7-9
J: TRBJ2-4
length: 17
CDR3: CASSPTGRDLAKNIQYF

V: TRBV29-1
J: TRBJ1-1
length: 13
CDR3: CSVETAGGTEAFF

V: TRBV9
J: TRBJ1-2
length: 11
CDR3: CASSGRHPYTF

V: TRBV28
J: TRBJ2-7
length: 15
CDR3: CASRLMGQPAYEQYF

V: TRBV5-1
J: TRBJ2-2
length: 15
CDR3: CASSLEGYYGGELFF

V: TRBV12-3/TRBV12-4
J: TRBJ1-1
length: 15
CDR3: CASSLAVSVNTEAFF

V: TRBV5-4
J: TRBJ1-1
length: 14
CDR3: CASTQDRDGTEAFF

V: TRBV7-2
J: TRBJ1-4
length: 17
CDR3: CASTRTGTGGRAEKLFF

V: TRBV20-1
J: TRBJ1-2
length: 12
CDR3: CSAAQGNYGYTF